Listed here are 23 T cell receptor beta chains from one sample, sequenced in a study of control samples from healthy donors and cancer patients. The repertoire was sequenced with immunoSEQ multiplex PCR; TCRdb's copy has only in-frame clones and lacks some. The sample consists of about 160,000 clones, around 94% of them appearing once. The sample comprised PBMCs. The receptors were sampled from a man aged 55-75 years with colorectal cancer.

The CDR3 region has the DNA TGTGCCAGCAGCTTAGCTAGGACTAGCGGGGGGATGGCCCAGTACTTC. Amino acids: CASSLARTSGGMAQYF. The chain uses TRBV7-8 and TRBJ2-5; 14 bases are shared with TRBD2. CDR1 SGHVS and CDR2 FQNEAQ come from the germline V gene. V was clipped by 0 bases and J by 9 bases; unmatched bases: 6. This CDR3 spans 16 amino acids.

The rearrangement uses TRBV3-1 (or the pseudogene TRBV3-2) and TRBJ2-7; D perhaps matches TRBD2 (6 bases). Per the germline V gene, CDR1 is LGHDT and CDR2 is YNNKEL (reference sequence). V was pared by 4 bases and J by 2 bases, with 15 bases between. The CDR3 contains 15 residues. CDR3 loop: CASSRGGGQPYEQYF. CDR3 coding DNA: TGTGCCAGCAGCCGAGGAGGAGGGCAGCCCTACGAGCAGTACTTC.

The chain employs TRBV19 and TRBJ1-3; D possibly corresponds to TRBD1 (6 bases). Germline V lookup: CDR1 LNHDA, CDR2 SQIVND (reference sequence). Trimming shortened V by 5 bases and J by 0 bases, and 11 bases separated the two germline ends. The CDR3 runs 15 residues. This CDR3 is CASSRTGASGNTIYF. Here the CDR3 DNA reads TGTGCCAGTAGTCGCACGGGGGCCTCTGGAAACACCATATATTTT.

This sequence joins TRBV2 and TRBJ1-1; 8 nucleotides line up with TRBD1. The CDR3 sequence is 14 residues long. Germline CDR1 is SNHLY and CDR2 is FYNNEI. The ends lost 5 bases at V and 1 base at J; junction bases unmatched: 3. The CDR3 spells CASSSTGANTEAFF. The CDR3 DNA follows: TGTGCCAGCAGTTCGACAGGGGCGAACACTGAAGCTTTCTTT.

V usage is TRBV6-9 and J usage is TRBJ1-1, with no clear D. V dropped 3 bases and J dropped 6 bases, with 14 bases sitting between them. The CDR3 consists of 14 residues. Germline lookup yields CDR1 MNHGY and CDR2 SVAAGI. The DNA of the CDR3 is TGTGCCAGCAGTTACCAGGACGGAGCCCCTGAAGCTTTCTTT. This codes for CASSYQDGAPEAFF.

CDR3 DNA: TGTGCCAGCAGACTCGGACAGGGGGATACAGATACGCAGTATTTT. Protein product: CASRLGQGDTDTQYF. The rearrangement joins TRBV6-6 to TRBJ2-3, with 10 nucleotides matching TRBD1. The V gene's germline CDR1 is MNHNY and CDR2 SVGAGI (reference sequence). This CDR3 has 15 residues. Germline trimming cut 6 bases from V and 3 bases from J; bases unmatched to any gene: 6.

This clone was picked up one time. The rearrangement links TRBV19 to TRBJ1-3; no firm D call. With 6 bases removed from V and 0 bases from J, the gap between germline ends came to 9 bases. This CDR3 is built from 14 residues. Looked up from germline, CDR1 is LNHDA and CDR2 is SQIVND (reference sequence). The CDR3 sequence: CASRTVLSGNTIYF. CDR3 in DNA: TGTGCCAGTAGAACAGTTCTCTCTGGAAACACCATATATTTT.

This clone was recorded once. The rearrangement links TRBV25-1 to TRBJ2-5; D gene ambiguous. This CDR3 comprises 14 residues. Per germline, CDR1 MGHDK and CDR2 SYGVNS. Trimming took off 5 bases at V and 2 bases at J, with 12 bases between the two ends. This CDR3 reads CASSPRTFQETQYF. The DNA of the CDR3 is TGTGCCAGCAGTCCCCGGACGTTTCAAGAGACCCAGTACTTC.

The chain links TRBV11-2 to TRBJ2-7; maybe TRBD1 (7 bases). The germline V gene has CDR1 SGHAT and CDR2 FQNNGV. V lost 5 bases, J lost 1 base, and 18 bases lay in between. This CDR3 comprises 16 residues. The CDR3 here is CASSPLWRGRSYEQYF. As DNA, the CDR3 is TGTGCCAGCAGCCCCCTGTGGAGGGGGCGGTCCTACGAGCAGTACTTC.

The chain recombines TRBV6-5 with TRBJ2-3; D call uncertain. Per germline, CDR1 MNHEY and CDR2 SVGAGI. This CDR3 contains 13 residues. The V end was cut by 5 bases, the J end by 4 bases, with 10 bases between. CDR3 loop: CASSLDPSDTQYF. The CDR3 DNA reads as TGTGCCAGCAGTCTGGACCCTTCAGATACGCAGTATTTT.

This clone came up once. DNA for the CDR3: TGTGCCAGCAGCTTTCAGGGGGCGAGCAATCAGCCCCAGCATTTT. Amino acid sequence: CASSFQGASNQPQHF. V gene TRBV7-2 combines with J gene TRBJ1-5, with TRBD1 matching over 8 bases. J lost 1 base, V lost 3 bases, and 2 bases had no gene match. Germline V gene lookup returns CDR1 SGHTA and CDR2 FQGNSA. This CDR3 has 15 amino acids.

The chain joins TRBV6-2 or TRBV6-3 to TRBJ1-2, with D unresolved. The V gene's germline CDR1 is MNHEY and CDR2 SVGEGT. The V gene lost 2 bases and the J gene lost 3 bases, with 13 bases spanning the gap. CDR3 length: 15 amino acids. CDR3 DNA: TGTGCCAGCAGTTACGGTGGCAGGAGCTACTATGGCTACACCTTC. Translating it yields CASSYGGRSYYGYTF.

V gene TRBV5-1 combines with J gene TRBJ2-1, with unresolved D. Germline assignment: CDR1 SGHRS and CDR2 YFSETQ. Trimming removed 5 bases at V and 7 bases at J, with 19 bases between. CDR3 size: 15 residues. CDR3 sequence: CASSSAPPPNNEQFF. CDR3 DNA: TGCGCCAGCAGTTCAGCCCCCCCACCCAATAATGAGCAGTTCTTC.

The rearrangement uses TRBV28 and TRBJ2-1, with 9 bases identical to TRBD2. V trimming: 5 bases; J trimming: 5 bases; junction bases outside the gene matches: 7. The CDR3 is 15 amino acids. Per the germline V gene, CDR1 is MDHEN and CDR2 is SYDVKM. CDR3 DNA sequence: TGTGCCAGCAGTCTCCTTGCGGGGGGGAACAATGAGCAGTTCTTC. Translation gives CASSLLAGGNNEQFF.

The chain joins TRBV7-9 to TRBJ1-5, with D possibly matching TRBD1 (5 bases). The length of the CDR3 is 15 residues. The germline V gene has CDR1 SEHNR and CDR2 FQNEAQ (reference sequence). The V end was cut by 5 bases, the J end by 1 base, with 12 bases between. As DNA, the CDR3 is TGTGCCAGCAGCCGCGGACAAGAGAGCAATCAGCCCCAGCATTTT. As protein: CASSRGQESNQPQHF.

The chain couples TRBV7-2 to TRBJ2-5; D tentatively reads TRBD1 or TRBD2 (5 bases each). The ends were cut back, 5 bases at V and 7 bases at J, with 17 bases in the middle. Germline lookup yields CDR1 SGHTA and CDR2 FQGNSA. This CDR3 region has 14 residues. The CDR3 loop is CASSPGSSGGTQYF. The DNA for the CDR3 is TGTGCCAGCAGCCCAGGGAGTAGTGGGGGGACCCAGTACTTC.

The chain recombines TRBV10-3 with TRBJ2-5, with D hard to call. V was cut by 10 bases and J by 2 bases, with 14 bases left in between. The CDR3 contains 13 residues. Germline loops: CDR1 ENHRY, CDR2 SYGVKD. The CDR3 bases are TGTGCCACCCACCCGGGCGGACAAGAGACCCAGTACTTC. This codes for CATHPGGQETQYF.

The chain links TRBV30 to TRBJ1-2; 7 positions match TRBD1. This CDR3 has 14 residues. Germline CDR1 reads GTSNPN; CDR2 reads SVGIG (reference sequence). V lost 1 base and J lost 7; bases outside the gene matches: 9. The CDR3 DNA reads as TGTGCCTGGAGTGCGTCAGGGGGTGGCGGTGGCTACACCTTC. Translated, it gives CAWSASGGGGGYTF.

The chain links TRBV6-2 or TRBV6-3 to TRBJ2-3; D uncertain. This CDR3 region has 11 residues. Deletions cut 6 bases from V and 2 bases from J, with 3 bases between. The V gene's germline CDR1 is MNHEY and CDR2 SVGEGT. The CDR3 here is CASSPTDTQYF. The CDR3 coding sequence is TGTGCCAGCAGCCCCACAGATACGCAGTATTTT.

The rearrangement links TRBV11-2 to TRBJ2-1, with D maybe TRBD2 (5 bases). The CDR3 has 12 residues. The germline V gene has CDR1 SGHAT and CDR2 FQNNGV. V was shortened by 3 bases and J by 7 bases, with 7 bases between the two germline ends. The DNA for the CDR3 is TGTGCCAGCAGCTTGGGGAGAAATGAGCAGTTCTTC. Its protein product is CASSLGRNEQFF.

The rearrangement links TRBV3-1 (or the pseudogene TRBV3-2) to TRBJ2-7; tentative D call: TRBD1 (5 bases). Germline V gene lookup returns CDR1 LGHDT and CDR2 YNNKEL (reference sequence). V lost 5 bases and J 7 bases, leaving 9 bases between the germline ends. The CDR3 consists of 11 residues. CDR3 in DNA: TGTGCCAGCAGCAGGGGCCTGGAGCAGTACTTC. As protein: CASSRGLEQYF.

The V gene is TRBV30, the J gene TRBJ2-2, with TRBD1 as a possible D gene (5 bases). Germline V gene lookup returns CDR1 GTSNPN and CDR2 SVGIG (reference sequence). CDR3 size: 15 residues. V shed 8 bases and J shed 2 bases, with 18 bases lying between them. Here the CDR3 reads CAAQWSQGNTGELFF. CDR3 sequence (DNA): TGTGCCGCCCAATGGAGCCAGGGCAACACCGGGGAGCTGTTTTTT.

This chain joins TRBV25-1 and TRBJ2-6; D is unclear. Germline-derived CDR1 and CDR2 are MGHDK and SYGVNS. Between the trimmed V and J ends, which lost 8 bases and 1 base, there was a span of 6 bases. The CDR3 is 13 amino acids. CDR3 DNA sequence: TGTGCCAGCCGAGAATCTGGGGCCAACGTCCTGACTTTC. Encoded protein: CASRESGANVLTF.